This TCR beta chain was captured in a study of shared clonotypes between healthy human individuals. Study as a whole: Used for every donor were three CD4 naive, three CD4 memory, two CD8 naive and one CD8 memory plate.

A word on this clone: What it recognizes is unknown.

CDR1 and CDR2 (germline): MDHEN, SYDVKM. This CDR3 region has 16 residues. The V end lost 3 bases, the J end lost 1 base, and 14 bases lay between the germline ends. General study results and limits: A small donor pool kept down the genetic and exposure-history diversity that was represented.

At deep level, the assay was performed. Genomic DNA of every subset was divided equally among multiple immunoSEQ plates. TCRdb's copy holds only in-frame clones and misses some; the assay was immunoSEQ multiplex PCR. This sample has fewer than 3 million clones, with less than 95% found just once. This TCR was recovered from a man in his late teens or twenties in good health. Some clones in this sample may be carry-over from other donors' samples. The chain carries TRBV28 and TRBJ2-3; D is unclear. Sample: naive CD4+ T cells from PBMCs. Subset defined: CD45RA+ positively selected. CDR3 DNA: TGTGCCAGCAGTTTCTTCCCCACCTTGGGCACAGATACGCAGTATTTT. Encoded protein: CASSFFPTLGTDTQYF. The complete variable domain, with remaining parts taken from reference TRBV28 and TRBJ2-3, reads DVKVTQSSRYLVKRTGEKVFLECVQDMDHENMFWYRQDPGLGLRLIYFSYDVKMKEKGDIPEGYSVSREKKERFSLILESASTNQTSMYLCASSFFPTLGTDTQYFGPGTRLTVL.